This T cell receptor (beta chain) was recorded in a study of regulatory T cells in long-lasting Graves disease. Study results and caveats: Persistent cases favored TRBV28, TRBJ1-2 and TRBJ2-5.

CDR3 length equals 15 residues. V shed 4 bases, J shed 4 bases, and the junction held 10 bases outside the gene matches. From germline, CDR1 is SGHKS and CDR2 YYEKEE (reference sequence). Points on this clonotype: Its specificity is not known.

With iRepertoire HTBI primers and Arm-PCR of CDR3 regions, TCR beta libraries were built. TCRdb called the multiplex PCR reads again in MiXCR, with one record for every CDR3 protein. Found here are 300,000 to 450,000 distinct CDR3 sequences, roughly 15% of them singletons; the top ten hold about 20%. Stated time point: newly diagnosed GD, antithyroid drugs for less than 3 months. The TCR library was made from RNA that had been extracted from PBMCs in TRIzol. The guidelines of the American Thyroid Association were the basis for diagnosing Graves' disease. Roughly 8.2-milliliter peripheral blood samples went into EDTA tubes.

This sequence was found in a female donor with Graves disease. The chain is built from TRBV5-5 and TRBJ2-7; 8 nucleotides align to TRBD1. The specimen was peripheral blood mononuclear cells (PBMCs), collected at new diagnosis, from a patient treated with antithyroid drugs. In nucleotides, the CDR3 is TGTGCCAGCAGCCATCCGGGACAGGCACCTTACGAGCAGTACTTC. Its translation is CASSHPGQAPYEQYF.